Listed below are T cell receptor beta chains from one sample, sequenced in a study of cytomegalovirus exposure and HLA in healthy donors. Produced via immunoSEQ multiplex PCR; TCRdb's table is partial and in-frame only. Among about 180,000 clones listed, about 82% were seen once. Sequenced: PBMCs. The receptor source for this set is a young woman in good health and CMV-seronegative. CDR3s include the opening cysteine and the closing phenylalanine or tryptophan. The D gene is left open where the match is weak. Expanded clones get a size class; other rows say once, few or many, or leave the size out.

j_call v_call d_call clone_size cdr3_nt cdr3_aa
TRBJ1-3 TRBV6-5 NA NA TGTGCCAGCAGTTTCAGGGAGGGGATCACTGGAAACACCATATATTTT CASSFREGITGNTIYF
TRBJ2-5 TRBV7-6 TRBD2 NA TGTGCCAGCAGCTCGACTAGCGGGGGCCAAGAGACCCAGTACTTC CASSSTSGGQETQYF
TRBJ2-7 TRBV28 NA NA TGTGCCAGCAGTTTATCAGGTTACGAGCAGTACTTC CASSLSGYEQYF
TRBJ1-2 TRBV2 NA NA TGTGCCAGCATTCAATCCCGAGGCGACTATGGCTACACCTTC CASIQSRGDYGYTF
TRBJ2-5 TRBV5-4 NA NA TGTGCCAGCAGCAACTTAACAGGGCTCCAAGAGACCCAGTACTTC CASSNLTGLQETQYF
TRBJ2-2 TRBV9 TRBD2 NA TGTGCCAGCAGCGTAGTGTGGAGCGGGGGGCGCACCGGGGAGCTGTTTTTT CASSVVWSGGRTGELFF
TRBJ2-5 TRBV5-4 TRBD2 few TGTGCCAGCAGCTGGACTAGCGGGAACCAAGAGACCCAGTACTTC CASSWTSGNQETQYF
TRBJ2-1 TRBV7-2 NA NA TGTGCCAGCAGCTTAGGGCCCCCCCCGGGTGAGCAGTTCTTC CASSLGPPPGEQFF
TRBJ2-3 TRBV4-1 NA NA TGCGCCAGCAGCCAAGATGCCGGGGATACAGATACGCAGTATTTT CASSQDAGDTDTQYF
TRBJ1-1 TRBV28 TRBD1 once TGTGCCAGCAGTCGACCCCGGGACAGCCCAGGGGGCACTGAAGCTTTCTTT CASSRPRDSPGGTEAFF
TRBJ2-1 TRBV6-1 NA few TGTGCCAGCAGTGTAGAATCTTTCCCTCCCAATGAGCAGTTCTTC CASSVESFPPNEQFF
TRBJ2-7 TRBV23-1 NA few TGCGCCAGCAGTCAATCCCCTAGGGCGGGCGAGCAGTACTTC CASSQSPRAGEQYF
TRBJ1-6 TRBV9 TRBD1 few TGTGCCAGCAGCGGAATGACAGGGGACAACTCACCCCTCCACTTT CASSGMTGDNSPLHF
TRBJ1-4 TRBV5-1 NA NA TGCGCCAGCAGCTGGGACCACCCAGGGGCAAAACTGTTTTTT CASSWDHPGAKLFF
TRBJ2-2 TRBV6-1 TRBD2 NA TGTGCCAGCAGTGGACTAGCGTCCACCGGGGAGCTGTTTTTT CASSGLASTGELFF
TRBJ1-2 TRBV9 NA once TGTGCCAGCAGCGTAATCTCCTATGGCTACACCTTC CASSVISYGYTF
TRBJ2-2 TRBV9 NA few TGTGCCAGCAGCGTTACTGATCCGGGGGCGAACACCGGGGAGCTGTTTTTT CASSVTDPGANTGELFF
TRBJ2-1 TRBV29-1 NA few TGCAGCGTTGAGGGGAGGAGCTCCTACAATGAGCAGTTCTTC CSVEGRSSYNEQFF
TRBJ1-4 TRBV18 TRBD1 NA TGTGCCAGCTCACCACCGAGGACAGGGGGGACTAATGAAAAACTGTTTTTT CASSPPRTGGTNEKLFF
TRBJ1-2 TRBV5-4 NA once TGTGCCAGCAGCCTAACCAACAGGGCTGACTATGGCTACACCTTC CASSLTNRADYGYTF
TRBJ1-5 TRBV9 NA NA TGTGCCAGCAGCGTTTCTTGGCGGAGCAATCAGCCCCAGCATTTT CASSVSWRSNQPQHF
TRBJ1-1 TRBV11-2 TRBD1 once TGTGCCAGCAGCACACAGGGACAGGGGACTGAAGCTTTCTTT CASSTQGQGTEAFF
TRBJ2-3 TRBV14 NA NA TGTGCCAGTAACCGTAATGGGGGCCCCACAGATACGCAGTATTTT CASNRNGGPTDTQYF
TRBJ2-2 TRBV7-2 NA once TGTGCCAGCAGCTTGAAGTGGGTGCAGGTTGTTTTTGCCGGGGAGCTGTTTTTT CASSLKWVQVVFAGELFF
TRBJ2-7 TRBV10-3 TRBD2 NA TGTGCCATCAGTGACCAAGCGGGGGGGTACGAGCAGTACTTC CAISDQAGGYEQYF
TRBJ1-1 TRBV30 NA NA TGTGCCTGGAGTGTACGCAGGGACATCACTGAAGCTTTCTTT CAWSVRRDITEAFF
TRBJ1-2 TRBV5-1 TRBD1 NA TGCGCCAGCAGCTTGGTATTAGGGGGCAGCGGTGGCTACACCTTC CASSLVLGGSGGYTF
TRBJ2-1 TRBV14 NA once TGTGCCAGCAGCCTGCAGGGTCCTGCCTACAATGAGCAGTTCTTC CASSLQGPAYNEQFF
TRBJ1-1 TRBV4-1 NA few TGCGCCAGCAAAGGAGGGAGGTTAATGGACACTGAAGCTTTCTTT CASKGGRLMDTEAFF
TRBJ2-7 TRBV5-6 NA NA TGTGCCAGCAGCTTGGGGGCAGGGTCCTACGAGCAGTACTTC CASSLGAGSYEQYF
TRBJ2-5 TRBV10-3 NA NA TGTGCCACCCTCGGTCCAACCGAAGAGACCCAGTACTTC CATLGPTEETQYF
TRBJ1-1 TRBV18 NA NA TGTGCCAGCTCACCTCAGAAGAACACTGAAGCTTTCTTT CASSPQKNTEAFF
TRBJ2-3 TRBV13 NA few TGTGCCAGCAGCTTAGTTACCCGGGGCACAGATACGCAGTATTTT CASSLVTRGTDTQYF
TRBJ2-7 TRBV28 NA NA TGTGCCAGCAGTCAATCCGGGACACCTTCCTACGAGCAGTACTTC CASSQSGTPSYEQYF
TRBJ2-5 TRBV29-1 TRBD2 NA TGCAGAGCGGGGGGGTACCAAGAGACCCAGTACTTC CRAGGYQETQYF
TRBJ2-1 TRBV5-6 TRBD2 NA TGTGCCAGCAGCCCCGGGACTAGCGGTTTTGATGAGCAGTTCTTC CASSPGTSGFDEQFF
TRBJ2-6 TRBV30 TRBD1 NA TGTGCCTGGAGTGTAGGGGGACAGGGGCACTCTGGGGCCAACGTCCTGACTTTC CAWSVGGQGHSGANVLTF
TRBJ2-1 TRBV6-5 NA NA TGTGCCAGCAGCTTCGGGACTTATGAGCAGTTCTTC CASSFGTYEQFF
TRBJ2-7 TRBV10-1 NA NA TGCGCCAGCAGTCAGGGAAACTCCTACGAGCAGTACTTC CASSQGNSYEQYF
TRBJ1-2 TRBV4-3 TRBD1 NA TGCGCCAGCAGCCAAGGTACGGGACAGTTCTATGGCTACACCTTC CASSQGTGQFYGYTF
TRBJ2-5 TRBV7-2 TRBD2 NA TGTGCCAGCAGCTTACTAGCGGGGGTCCAAGAGACCCAGTACTTC CASSLLAGVQETQYF
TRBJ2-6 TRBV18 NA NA TGTGCCAGCTCACCCCTCCCACAGAGCTCCTCTGGGGCCAACGTCCTGACTTTC CASSPLPQSSSGANVLTF
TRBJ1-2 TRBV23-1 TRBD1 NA TGCGCCAGCAGTCATTCCATACAGGGGGCCACCGCCTATGGCTACACCTTC CASSHSIQGATAYGYTF
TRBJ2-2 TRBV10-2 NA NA TGCGCCAGCAGGGCCGGGACGAACACCGGGGAGCTGTTTTTT CASRAGTNTGELFF
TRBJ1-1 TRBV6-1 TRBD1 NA TGTGCCAGCAGTCGGGACAGCTTGAACACTGAAGCTTTCTTT CASSRDSLNTEAFF